This TCR beta chain derives from a study of CXCR3-negative and CXCR3-positive naive CD8 T cells. Study in general: Collectively, the libraries yielded around 140 million TRB reads in total, at about 1.5 +/- 0.3 million per library.

A word on this clonotype: Its antigen is still unknown.

Each TRB cDNA library was prepared by 5' RACE (with UMI labels). Each CDR3 protein gets one entry in TCRdb, which reprocessed the 5' RACE reads and gives no DNA. The sample has roughly 110,000 distinct CDR3 sequences. Whole-study results and caveats: Against CXCR3-negative naive cells, CXCR3-positive naive cells showed more hydrophobic TRB CDR3s. Similar TRBV-TRBJ usage was seen in naive cells (both CXCR3-negative and CXCR3-positive), but memory cells differed.

CDR1 is LNHNV and CDR2 is YYDKDF in the germline V gene (reference sequence). The CDR3 loop spans 17 amino acids. The chain employs TRBV15 and TRBJ2-3; no DNA is available, so the TRBD1 call from TCRdb remains unchecked. The sequenced material came from naive CXCR3+ CD8+ T cells from blood. Specified subset: CD45RO-CCR7+CD27+CD95- naive CD8+ T cells expressing CXCR3 (TNR3+). The origin of this receptor is a human donor in good health. Some clones in this sample may be carry-over from other donors' samples. CDR3: CATSRDWAGLTTDTQYF.